This T cell receptor beta chain originates from a study of cytomegalovirus exposure and HLA in healthy donors. Concerning this clone: One end of the junction fails to match germline, which may point to a read error.

Germline V gives CDR1 SEHNR, CDR2 FQNEAQ (reference sequence). This CDR3 contains 12 residues. PCR used 60 Vbeta primers and 13 Jbeta primers. Clones were sequenced by immunoSEQ multiplex PCR, and TCRdb holds only the in-frame ones, with some missing. Of approximately 160,000 clones in the sample, more than 70% were seen once. Input material: PBMCs. The rearrangement links TRBV7-9 to TRBJ2-1; D is unclear. This clonotype was sampled from a boy younger than 10 in good health and CMV-seronegative. CDR3 DNA sequence: TGTTCCAGCAGCCATAGCTACAATGAGCAGTTCTTC. It specifies CSSSHSYNEQFF.